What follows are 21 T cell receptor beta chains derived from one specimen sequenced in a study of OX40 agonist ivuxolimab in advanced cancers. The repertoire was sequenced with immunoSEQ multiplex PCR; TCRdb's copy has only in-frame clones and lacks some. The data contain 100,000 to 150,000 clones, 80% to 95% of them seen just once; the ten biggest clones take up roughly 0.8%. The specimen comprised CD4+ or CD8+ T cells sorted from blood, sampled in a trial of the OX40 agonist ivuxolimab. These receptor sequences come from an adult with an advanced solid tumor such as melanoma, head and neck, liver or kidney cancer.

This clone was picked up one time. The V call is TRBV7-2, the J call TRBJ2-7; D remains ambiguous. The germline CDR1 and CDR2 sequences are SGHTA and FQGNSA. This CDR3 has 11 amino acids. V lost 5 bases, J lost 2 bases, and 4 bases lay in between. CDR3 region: CASSPAYEQYF. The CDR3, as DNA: TGTGCCAGCAGCCCGGCCTACGAGCAGTACTTC. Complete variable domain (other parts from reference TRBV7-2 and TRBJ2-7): GAGVSQSPSNKVTEKGKDVELRCDPISGHTALYWYRQSLGQGLEFLIYFQGNSAPDKSGLPSDRFSAERTGGSVSTLTIQRTQQEDSAVYLCASSPAYEQYFGPGTRLTVT.

The CDR3 loop is CASSFPGTSGASGSGELFF. The CDR3 DNA reads as TGTGCCAGCAGTTTTCCGGGGACTAGCGGGGCATCCGGCTCCGGGGAGCTGTTTTTT. V gene TRBV28 combines with J gene TRBJ2-2, with 13 bases fitting TRBD2. This CDR3 spans 19 amino acids. Germline-derived CDR1 and CDR2 are MDHEN and SYDVKM. V was pared by 3 bases and J by 6 bases, with 13 bases of the junction left unmatched.

The CDR3 here is CATRGGGGSYNEQFF. The CDR3 DNA follows: TGTGCCACCCGGGGCGGGGGGGGCTCCTACAATGAGCAGTTCTTC. The chain is built from TRBV28 and TRBJ2-1; 9 bases line up with TRBD2. V gave up 10 bases and J gave up 0 bases; unmatched junction bases: 7. Germline V CDR1 and CDR2: MDHEN, SYDVKM. The CDR3 is 15 residues long.

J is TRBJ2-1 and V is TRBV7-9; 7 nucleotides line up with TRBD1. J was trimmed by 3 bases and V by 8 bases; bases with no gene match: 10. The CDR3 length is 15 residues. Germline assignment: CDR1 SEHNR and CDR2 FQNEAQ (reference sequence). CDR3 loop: CASPEGTVNYNEQFF. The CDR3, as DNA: TGTGCCAGCCCCGAGGGGACAGTAAACTACAATGAGCAGTTCTTC.

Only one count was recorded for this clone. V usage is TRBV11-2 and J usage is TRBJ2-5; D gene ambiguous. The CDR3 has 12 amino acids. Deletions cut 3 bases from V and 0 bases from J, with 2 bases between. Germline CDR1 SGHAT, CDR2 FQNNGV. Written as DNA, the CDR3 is TGTGCCAGCAGCTTCGACCAAGAGACCCAGTACTTC. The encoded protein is CASSFDQETQYF.

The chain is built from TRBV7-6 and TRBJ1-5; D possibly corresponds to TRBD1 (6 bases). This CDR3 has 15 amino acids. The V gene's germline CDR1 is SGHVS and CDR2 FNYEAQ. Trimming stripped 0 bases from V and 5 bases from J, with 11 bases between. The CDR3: CASSLAGTPDQPQHF. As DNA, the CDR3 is TGTGCCAGCAGCTTAGCCGGGACACCCGATCAGCCCCAGCATTTT.

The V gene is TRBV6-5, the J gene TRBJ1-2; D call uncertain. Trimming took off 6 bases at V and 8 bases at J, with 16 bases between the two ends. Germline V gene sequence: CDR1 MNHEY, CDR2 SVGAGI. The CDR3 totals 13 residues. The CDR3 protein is CASRLALELGYTF. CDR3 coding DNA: TGTGCCAGCAGACTCGCTCTGGAGTTGGGCTACACCTTC.

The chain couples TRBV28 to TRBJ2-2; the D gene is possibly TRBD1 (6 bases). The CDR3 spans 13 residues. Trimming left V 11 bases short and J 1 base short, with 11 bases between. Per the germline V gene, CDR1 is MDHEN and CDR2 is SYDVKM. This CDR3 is CAGGIRNTGELFF. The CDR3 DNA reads TGTGCCGGGGGCATCAGGAACACCGGGGAGCTGTTTTTT.

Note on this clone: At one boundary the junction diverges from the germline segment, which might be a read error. Here the CDR3 DNA reads TGTGCCTGGAGTGGGGGGGACAGCCAAGACTTC. Amino acid sequence: CAWSGGDSQDF. The V and J genes are TRBV30 and TRBJ2-7, with a possible D match to TRBD1 (7 bases). Per germline, CDR1 GTSNPN and CDR2 SVGIG (reference sequence). The CDR3 loop spans 11 amino acids.

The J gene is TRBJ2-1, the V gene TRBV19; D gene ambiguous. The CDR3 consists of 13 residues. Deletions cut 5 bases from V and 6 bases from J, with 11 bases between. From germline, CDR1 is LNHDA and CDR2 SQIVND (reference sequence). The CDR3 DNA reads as TGTGCCAGTAGTGTCGGCCTTCTCAATGAGCAGTTCTTC. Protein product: CASSVGLLNEQFF. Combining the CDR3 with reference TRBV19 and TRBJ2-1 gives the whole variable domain DGGITQSPKYLFRKEGQNVTLSCEQNLNHDAMYWYRQDPGQGLRLIYYSQIVNDFQKGDIAEGYSVSREKKESFPLTVTSAQKNPTAFYLCASSVGLLNEQFFGPGTRLTVL.

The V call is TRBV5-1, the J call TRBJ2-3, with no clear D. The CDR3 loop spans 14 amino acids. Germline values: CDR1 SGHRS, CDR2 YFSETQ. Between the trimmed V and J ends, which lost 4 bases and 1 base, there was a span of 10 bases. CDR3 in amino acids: CASSTDRGTDTQYF. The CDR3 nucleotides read TGCGCCAGCAGCACCGACCGGGGCACAGATACGCAGTATTTT.

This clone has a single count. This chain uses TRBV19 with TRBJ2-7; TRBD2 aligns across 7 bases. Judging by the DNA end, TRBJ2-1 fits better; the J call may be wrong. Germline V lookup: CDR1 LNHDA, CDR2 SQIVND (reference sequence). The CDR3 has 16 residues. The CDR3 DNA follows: TGTGCCAGTAGTGAGAGCGGGGCTGGATCCTACAATGAGCAGTTCTTC. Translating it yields CASSESGAGSYNEQFF.

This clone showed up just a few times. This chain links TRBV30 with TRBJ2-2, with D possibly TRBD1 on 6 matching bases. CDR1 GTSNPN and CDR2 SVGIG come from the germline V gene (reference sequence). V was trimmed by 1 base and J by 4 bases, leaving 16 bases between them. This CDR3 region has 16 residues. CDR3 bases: TGTGCCTGGAGTGCCCGTGGGGGCTTAGGCACCGGGGAGCTGTTTTTT. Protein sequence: CAWSARGGLGTGELFF.

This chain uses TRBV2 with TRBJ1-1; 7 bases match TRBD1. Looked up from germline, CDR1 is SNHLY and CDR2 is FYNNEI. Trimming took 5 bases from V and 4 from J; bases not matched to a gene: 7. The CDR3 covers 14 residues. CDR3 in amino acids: CASSFRQGGTEAFF. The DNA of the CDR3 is TGTGCCAGCAGTTTCCGCCAGGGGGGCACTGAAGCTTTCTTT.

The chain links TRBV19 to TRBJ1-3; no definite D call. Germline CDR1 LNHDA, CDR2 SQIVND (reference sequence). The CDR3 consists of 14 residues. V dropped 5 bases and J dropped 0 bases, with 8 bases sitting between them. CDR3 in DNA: TGTGCCAGTAGTGGTCCCATCTCTGGAAACACCATATATTTT. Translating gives CASSGPISGNTIYF.

The chain's CDR3 is CASSLALGQGSSSGANVLTF. The DNA of the CDR3 is TGTGCCAGCAGCTTAGCTCTGGGGCAGGGGTCCTCGTCTGGGGCCAACGTCCTGACTTTC. The J gene is TRBJ2-6, the V gene TRBV7-2; TRBD1 is a possible D gene (6 bases). CDR3 size: 20 residues. Germline V gene lookup returns CDR1 SGHTA and CDR2 FQGNSA. Trimming shortened V by 0 bases and J by 1 base, and 19 bases separated the two germline ends.

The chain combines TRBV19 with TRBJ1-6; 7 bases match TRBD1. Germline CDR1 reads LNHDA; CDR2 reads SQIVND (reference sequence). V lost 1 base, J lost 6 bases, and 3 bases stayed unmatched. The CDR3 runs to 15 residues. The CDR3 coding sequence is TGTGCCAGTAGTATAGGGGGGACAGTTAATTCACCCCTCCACTTT. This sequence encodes CASSIGGTVNSPLHF.

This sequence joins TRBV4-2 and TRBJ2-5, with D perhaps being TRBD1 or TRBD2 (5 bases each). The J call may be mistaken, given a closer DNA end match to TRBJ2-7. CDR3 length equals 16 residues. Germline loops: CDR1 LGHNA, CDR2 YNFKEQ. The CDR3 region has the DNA TGTGCCAGCAGCCAATCCGGGACGGCAAACTCCTACGAGCAGTACTTC. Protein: CASSQSGTANSYEQYF.

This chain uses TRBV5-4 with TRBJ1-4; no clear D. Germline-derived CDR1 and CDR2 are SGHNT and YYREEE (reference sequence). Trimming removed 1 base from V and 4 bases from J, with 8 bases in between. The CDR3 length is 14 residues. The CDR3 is CASSLWTFNEKLFF. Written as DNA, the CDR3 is TGTGCCAGCAGCTTGTGGACCTTTAATGAAAAACTGTTTTTT.

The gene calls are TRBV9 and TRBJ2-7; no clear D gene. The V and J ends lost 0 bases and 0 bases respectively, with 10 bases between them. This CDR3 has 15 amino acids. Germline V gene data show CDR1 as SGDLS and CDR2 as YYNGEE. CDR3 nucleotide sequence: TGTGCCAGCAGCGTAGGACTGATCAGCTCCTACGAGCAGTACTTC. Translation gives CASSVGLISSYEQYF.

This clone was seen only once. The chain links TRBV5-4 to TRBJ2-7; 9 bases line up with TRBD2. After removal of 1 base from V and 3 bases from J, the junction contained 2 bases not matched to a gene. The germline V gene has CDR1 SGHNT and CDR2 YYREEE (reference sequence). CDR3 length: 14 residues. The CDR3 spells CASSLPSGNYEQYF. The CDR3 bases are TGTGCCAGCAGCTTGCCTAGCGGGAACTACGAGCAGTACTTC.